This T cell receptor beta chain emerged from a study of blood T cells in healthy people across ages. Between the trimmed V and J ends, which lost 1 base and 8 bases, there was a span of 11 bases. This CDR3 region has 13 residues. Germline CDR1 SGHDN, CDR2 FVKESK. Each sample yielded at least 6 million isolated PBMCs. The second PCR ran about 6 to 11 cycles with a sample-barcoded 5' primer and J-beta primers. Every single cDNA molecule received a tag from a template-switch adaptor with 12 random nucleotides. Each CDR3 protein gets one entry after TCRdb re-called the 5' RACE reads with MiXCR. The sample includes around 650,000 distinct CDR3 sequences, approximately 30% of them seen just once.

This receptor was obtained from a woman older than 75 in good health. Sequenced input: blood. The V and J genes are TRBV14 and TRBJ1-1; no definite D call. CDR3 in amino acids: CASSQALAFEAFF. CDR3 nucleotides: TGTGCCAGCAGCCAAGCCCTCGCCTTCGAAGCTTTCTTT.